The 6 T cell receptor beta chains listed next were all sequenced from one sample in a study of cytomegalovirus exposure and HLA in healthy donors (dated by TCRdb to about 2017). Receptor amplification or capture employed the immunoSEQ multiplex PCR assay. For the multiplex PCR, a mixture combining 60 forward primers for TCR Vbeta segments and 13 reverse primers for TCR Jbeta segments was used. This is the immuneACCESS table as TCRdb keeps it, with only in-frame sequences that have V and J called. A part of the clones is gone; compared with another copy, unresolved V genes explain less than half, and the rest is unexplained. The sample table shows over 95,000 clones, and roughly 80% are seen once. The top ten clonotypes cover less than 3% of the sample. The sample consisted of PBMCs. The receptors stem from a female donor in good health and CMV-seronegative.

The chain links TRBV27 to TRBJ2-7, with D possibly being TRBD1 (7 bases). Per germline, CDR1 MNHEY and CDR2 SMNVEV (reference sequence). V gave up 3 bases and J gave up 1 base, with 19 bases separating them. This CDR3 is built from 17 residues. The CDR3 coding sequence is TGTGCCAGCAGTTTTCGCGGGACAGAGTCCTGGTCCTACGAGCAGTACTTC. This encodes CASSFRGTESWSYEQYF.

The gene calls are TRBV6-5 and TRBJ1-2, with a weak D call TRBD1 (5 bases). Germline CDR1 reads MNHEY; CDR2 reads SVGAGI. CDR3 length: 14 residues. V shed 2 bases and J shed 5 bases, with 12 bases lying between them. In DNA, the CDR3 is TGTGCCAGCAGTTACGGGGAGGGGATATATGGCTACACCTTC. Protein product: CASSYGEGIYGYTF.

This chain joins TRBV6-1 and TRBJ2-2; 8 positions agree with TRBD2. V gave up 2 bases and J gave up 5 bases; unmatched junction bases: 7. The CDR3 contains 16 residues. Germline V gene data show CDR1 as MNHNS and CDR2 as SASEGT. The CDR3 sequence is CASSERSGGWTGELFF. Written as DNA, the CDR3 is TGTGCCAGCAGTGAAAGAAGCGGGGGCTGGACCGGGGAGCTGTTTTTT.

The chain links TRBV5-4 to TRBJ2-5, with 9 bases fitting TRBD1. V lost 4 bases to trimming and J lost 4 bases; unmatched junction nucleotides: 8. CDR1 and CDR2 from the germline V gene are SGHNT and YYREEE (reference sequence). This CDR3 has 15 residues. The DNA for the CDR3 is TGTGCCAGCAGCACGGGACAGGGATCCGGAGAGACCCAGTACTTC. This translates into CASSTGQGSGETQYF. Complete variable domain (other parts from reference TRBV5-4 and TRBJ2-5): ETGVTQSPTHLIKTRGQQVTLRCSSQSGHNTVSWYQQALGQGPQFIFQYYREEENGRGNFPPRFSGLQFPNYSSELNVNALELDDSALYLCASSTGQGSGETQYFGPGTRLLVL.

This clone was recorded only once. This rearrangement joins TRBV7-8 to TRBJ2-7; 12 nucleotides align to TRBD1. The J call may be in error: the DNA end matches TRBJ2-5 better. The CDR3 runs 18 residues. Germline CDR1 is SGHVS and CDR2 is FQNEAQ. The CDR3 sequence: CASIFRDRGRGPQETQYF. The CDR3 nucleotides read TGTGCCAGCATCTTCCGGGACAGGGGGCGGGGGCCTCAAGAGACCCAGTACTTC.

CDR3 in amino acids: CASSLLGSWRVQPQHF. In DNA form, the CDR3 reads TGTGCCAGCAGCCTCCTAGGTTCGTGGAGGGTTCAGCCCCAGCATTTT. The gene calls are TRBV7-9 and TRBJ1-5; D not resolved. Germline assignment: CDR1 SEHNR and CDR2 FQNEAQ (reference sequence). Trimming shortened V by 5 bases and J by 6 bases, and 20 bases separated the two germline ends. The CDR3 runs to 16 residues.